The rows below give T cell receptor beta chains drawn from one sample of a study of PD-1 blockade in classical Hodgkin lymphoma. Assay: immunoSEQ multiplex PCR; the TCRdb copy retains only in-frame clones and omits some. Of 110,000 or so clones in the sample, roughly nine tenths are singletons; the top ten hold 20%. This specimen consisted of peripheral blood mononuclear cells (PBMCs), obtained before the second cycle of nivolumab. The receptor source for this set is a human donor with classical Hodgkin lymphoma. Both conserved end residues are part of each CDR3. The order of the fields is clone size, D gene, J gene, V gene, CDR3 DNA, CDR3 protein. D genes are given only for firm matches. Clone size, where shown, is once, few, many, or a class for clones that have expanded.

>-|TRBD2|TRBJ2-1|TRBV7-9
TGTGCCAGCAGGCCTGCCATCCCGGGAGGCTCCTACAATGAGCAGTTCTTC
CASRPAIPGGSYNEQFF
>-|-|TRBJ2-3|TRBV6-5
TGTGCCAGCAGCCATCTCCCGCTCGGAGATACGCAGTATTTT
CASSHLPLGDTQYF
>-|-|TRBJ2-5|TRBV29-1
TGCAGCACGTCACAGGGATATCAAGAGACCCAGTACTTC
CSTSQGYQETQYF
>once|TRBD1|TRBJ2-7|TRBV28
TGTGCCAGCAGTTTTACTCCCGGGACAGGCTCCTACGAGCAGTACTTC
CASSFTPGTGSYEQYF
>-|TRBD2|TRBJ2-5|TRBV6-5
TGTGCCAGCACCAAGACTAGCGGGAGAAGCGAGACCCAGTACTTC
CASTKTSGRSETQYF
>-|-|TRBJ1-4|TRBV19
TGTGCCAGTAGTATTATTACAGGGAATGAAAAACTGTTTTTT
CASSIITGNEKLFF
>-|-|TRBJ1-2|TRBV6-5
TGTGCCAGCAGTTACTTTTCGGTAGGGGGATCATATGGCTACACCTTC
CASSYFSVGGSYGYTF
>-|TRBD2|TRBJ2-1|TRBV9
TGTGCCAGCAGCGTAGAAGGCGGGAGATCCTACAATGAGCAGTTCTTC
CASSVEGGRSYNEQFF
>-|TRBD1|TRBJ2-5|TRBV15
TGTGCCACCAGCACCGATATAGTCGGCAGGGGGTGGGAGACCCAGTACTTC
CATSTDIVGRGWETQYF
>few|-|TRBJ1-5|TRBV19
TGTGCCAGTAGTATGCGGCAGAGCAATCAGCCCCAGCATTTT
CASSMRQSNQPQHF
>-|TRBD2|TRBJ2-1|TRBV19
TGTGCCAGTAGTATTGAAACGGGAGGTGGGTACTCCTACAATGAGCAGTTCTTC
CASSIETGGGYSYNEQFF
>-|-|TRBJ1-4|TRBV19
TGTGCCAGTTATGAAAAACTGTTTTTT
CASYEKLFF
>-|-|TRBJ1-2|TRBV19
TGTGCCAGTAGGCCATCAGGGCACTATGGCTACACCTTC
CASRPSGHYGYTF
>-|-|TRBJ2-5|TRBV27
TGTGCCAGCAGTTTAACCTTCGCCTGGGGGGACGAGACCCAGTACTTC
CASSLTFAWGDETQYF
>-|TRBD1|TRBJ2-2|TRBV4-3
TGCGCCAGCAGCCAAGAACCGGGACAGAAGATGAACACCGGGGAGCTGTTTTTT
CASSQEPGQKMNTGELFF
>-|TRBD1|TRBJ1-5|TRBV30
TGTGCGACGGGGACAGGGGAGCAGCCCCAGCATTTT
CATGTGEQPQHF
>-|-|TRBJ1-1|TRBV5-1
TGCGCCAGCAGCTTGGCCCCAGGGGCGCAAACTGAAGCTTTCTTT
CASSLAPGAQTEAFF
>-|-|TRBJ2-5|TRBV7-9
TGTGCCAGCAGCTTAGCCAATGGGACCGTCGGCTCAGGGACCCAGTACTTC
CASSLANGTVGSGTQYF
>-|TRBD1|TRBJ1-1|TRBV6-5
TGTGCCAGCAGTGGGACAGGGGCGTACACTGAAGCTTTCTTT
CASSGTGAYTEAFF
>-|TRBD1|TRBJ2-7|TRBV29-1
TGCAGCGTTGAAGCTAACGGACAGGGGGCAAAAGAGCAGTACTTC
CSVEANGQGAKEQYF